This T cell receptor (beta chain) was identified during a study of blood T cells in healthy people across ages. Broader study findings: Unknown donor CMV status possibly confounded expanded clonotype changes. Fewer expanded clones and more diversity marked long-lived versus aged donors. Percentage of naive T cells showed a strong correlation with TCR beta diversity.

The CDR3 runs 15 residues. Germline lookup yields CDR1 SGHKS and CDR2 YYEKEE (reference sequence). Trimming removed 2 bases from V and 2 bases from J, with 12 bases in between. Researchers report isolating at least 6 million PBMCs per sample. The table lists this clonotype with a few counts. Its specificity is not known. It was with a sample-barcoded 5' primer and a J-beta primer mix that a second PCR of about 6 to 12 cycles was run. TCRdb re-derived calls from the 5' RACE reads in MiXCR, one entry per CDR3 protein. The data contain around 2 million distinct CDR3 sequences, approximately 40% of them singletons.

Sequencing used blood. This sequence originates from a human donor in good health. The rearrangement uses TRBV5-5 and TRBJ2-3; possibly TRBD2 for D (6 bases). The CDR3 loop reads CASSFLGGTTDTQYF. The CDR3 nucleotides read TGTGCCAGCAGCTTTCTTGGCGGGACCACAGATACGCAGTATTTT.